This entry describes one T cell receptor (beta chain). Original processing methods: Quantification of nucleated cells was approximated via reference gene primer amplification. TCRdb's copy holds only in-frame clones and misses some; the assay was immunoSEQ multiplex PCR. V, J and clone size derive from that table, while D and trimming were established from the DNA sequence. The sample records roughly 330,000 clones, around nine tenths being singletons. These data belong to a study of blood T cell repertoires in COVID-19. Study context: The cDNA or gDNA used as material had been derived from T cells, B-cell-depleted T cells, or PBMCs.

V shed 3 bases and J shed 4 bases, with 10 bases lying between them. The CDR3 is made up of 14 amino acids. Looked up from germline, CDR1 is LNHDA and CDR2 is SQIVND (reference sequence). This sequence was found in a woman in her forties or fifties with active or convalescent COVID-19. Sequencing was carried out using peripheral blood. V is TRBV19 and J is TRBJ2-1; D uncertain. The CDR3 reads CASSIRSGYNEQFF. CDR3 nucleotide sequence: TGTGCCAGTAGTATCCGGTCAGGTTACAATGAGCAGTTCTTC.